This T cell receptor beta chain was profiled in a study of blood T cell repertoires in COVID-19. Overall study context: Whether acute or convalescent, the COVID-19 samples came from the United States, Italy and Spain. T cells, B-cell-depleted T cells, or PBMCs provided the cDNA or gDNA that served as material.

V lost 5 bases and J lost 6, with 14 bases in between. The CDR3 consists of 14 residues. Germline loops: CDR1 SGHVS, CDR2 FNYEAQ. Authors' analysis steps: Reference gene primers were amplified, and this amplification served to estimate nucleated cell counts. The data were produced by immunoSEQ multiplex PCR, yet TCRdb's version contains in-frame clones alone and is incomplete. That table supplies the V and J calls and clone size; D and trimming were determined from the DNA. This table has about 71,000 clones, roughly 87% appearing once. This chain uses TRBV7-6 with TRBJ2-1; tentatively, D is TRBD2 (5 bases). The clonotype was recovered from a woman older than 75 with acute or convalescent COVID-19. The sequencing input was peripheral blood. DNA of the CDR3: TGTGCCAGCAGCACCGTGGACTCCGGCAATGAGCAGTTCTTC. Amino acids: CASSTVDSGNEQFF.